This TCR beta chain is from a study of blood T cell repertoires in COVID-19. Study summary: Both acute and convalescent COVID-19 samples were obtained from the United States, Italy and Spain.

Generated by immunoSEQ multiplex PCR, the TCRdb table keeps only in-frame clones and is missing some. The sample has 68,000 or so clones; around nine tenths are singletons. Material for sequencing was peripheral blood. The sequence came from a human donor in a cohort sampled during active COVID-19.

CDR3 sequence reads: CASSLATGDGKGYTF. The DNA for the CDR3 is TGCGCCAGCAGCTTGGCCACTGGCGACGGGAAAGGCTACACCTTC. V usage is TRBV5-1 and J usage is TRBJ1-2; the D is unclear. V shed 0 bases and J shed 8 bases, with 17 bases lying between them. The CDR3 extends over 15 amino acids. Germline V lookup: CDR1 SGHRS, CDR2 YFSETQ.